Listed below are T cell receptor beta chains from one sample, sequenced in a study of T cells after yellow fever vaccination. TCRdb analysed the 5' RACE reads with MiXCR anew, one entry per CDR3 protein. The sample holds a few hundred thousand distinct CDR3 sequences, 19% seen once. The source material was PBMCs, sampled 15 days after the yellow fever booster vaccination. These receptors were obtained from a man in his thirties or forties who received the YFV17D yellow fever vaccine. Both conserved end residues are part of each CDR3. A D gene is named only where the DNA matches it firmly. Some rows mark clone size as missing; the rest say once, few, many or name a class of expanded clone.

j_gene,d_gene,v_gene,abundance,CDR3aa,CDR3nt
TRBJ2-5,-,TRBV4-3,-,CASSQFGETQYF,TGCGCCAGCAGCCAATTCGGTGAGACCCAGTACTTC
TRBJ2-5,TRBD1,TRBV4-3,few,CASSESDRVQETQYF,TGCGCCAGCAGCGAGAGCGACAGGGTCCAAGAGACCCAGTACTTC
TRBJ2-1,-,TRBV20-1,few,CSAPPRERWYEQFF,TGCAGTGCTCCTCCCCGGGAGCGGTGGTACGAGCAGTTCTTC
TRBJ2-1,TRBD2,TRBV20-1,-,CSASPTSGRIGNEQFF,TGCAGTGCTAGCCCCACTAGCGGGAGAATTGGAAATGAGCAGTTCTTC
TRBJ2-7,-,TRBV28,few,CASKAPGYEQYF,TGTGCCAGCAAGGCGCCGGGTTACGAGCAGTACTTC
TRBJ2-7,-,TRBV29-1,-,CSVRARVRGEQYF,TGCAGCGTTAGGGCTCGGGTTAGAGGCGAGCAGTACTTC
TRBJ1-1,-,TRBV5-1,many,CASSFKGTEAFF,TGCGCCAGCAGCTTCAAAGGTACTGAAGCTTTCTTT
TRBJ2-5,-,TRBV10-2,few,CASSDGGGQYF,TGCGCCAGCAGTGATGGTGGGGGGCAGTACTTC
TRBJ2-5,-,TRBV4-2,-,CASSPNSWETQYF,TGTGCCAGCAGCCCCAACTCGTGGGAGACCCAGTACTTC
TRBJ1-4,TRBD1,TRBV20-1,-,CSAPKTGSLEKLFF,TGCAGTGCGCCCAAGACAGGGTCGCTCGAAAAACTGTTTTTT
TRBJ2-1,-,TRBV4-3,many,CASSQDQALVQSSYNEQFF,TGCGCCAGCAGCCAAGATCAAGCGCTAGTACAGAGCTCCTACAATGAGCAGTTCTTC
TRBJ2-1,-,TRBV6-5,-,CASRGGKREQFF,TGTGCCAGCAGGGGAGGTAAACGCGAGCAGTTCTTC
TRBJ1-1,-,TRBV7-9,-,CASSGKTEAFF,TGTGCCAGCAGCGGGAAGACTGAAGCTTTCTTT
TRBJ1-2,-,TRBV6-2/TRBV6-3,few,CASSYSPGGEDYGYTF,TGTGCCAGCAGTTATAGCCCCGGAGGAGAGGACTATGGCTACACCTTC
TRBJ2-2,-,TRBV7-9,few,CASSLSWLADNTGELFF,TGTGCCAGCAGCTTATCTTGGCTAGCAGATAACACCGGGGAGCTGTTTTTT
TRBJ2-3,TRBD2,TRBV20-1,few,CSASWEGTDTQYF,TGCAGTGCTAGCTGGGAGGGAACAGATACGCAGTATTTT
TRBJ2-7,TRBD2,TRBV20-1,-,CSARSLAGGRPSYEQYF,TGCAGTGCTAGGTCTCTAGCGGGAGGCCGCCCATCCTACGAGCAGTACTTC
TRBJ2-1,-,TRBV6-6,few,CASYNSYNEQFF,TGTGCCAGCTATAACAGCTACAATGAGCAGTTCTTC
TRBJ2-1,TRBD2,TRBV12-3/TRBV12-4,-,CASSPRGSRASGTNEQFF,TGTGCCAGCAGCCCTCGCGGGTCGAGGGCTAGCGGGACAAATGAGCAGTTCTTC
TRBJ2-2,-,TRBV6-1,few,CASSETGTGAGELFF,TGTGCCAGCAGTGAAACCGGGACTGGTGCCGGGGAGCTGTTTTTT
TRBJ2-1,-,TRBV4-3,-,CASSQDGAYNEQFF,TGCGCCAGCAGCCAGGATGGGGCTTACAATGAGCAGTTCTTC
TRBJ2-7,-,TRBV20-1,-,CSAREVLEQYF,TGCAGTGCTAGAGAGGTGCTCGAGCAGTACTTC
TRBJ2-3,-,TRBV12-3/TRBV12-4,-,CASPHWGASTDTQYF,TGTGCCAGTCCGCACTGGGGGGCTAGCACAGATACGCAGTATTTT
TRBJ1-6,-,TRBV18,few,CASSLSTGNNSPLHF,TGTGCCAGCTCACTATCCACAGGGAATAATTCACCCCTCCACTTT
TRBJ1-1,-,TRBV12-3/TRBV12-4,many,CASSFGRLGAEAFF,TGTGCCAGCAGTTTCGGTCGACTAGGTGCTGAAGCTTTCTTT
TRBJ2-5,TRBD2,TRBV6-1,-,CASSLPAGSRTQYF,TGTGCCAGCAGCCTACCAGCGGGGTCCCGGACCCAGTACTTC
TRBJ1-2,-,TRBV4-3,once,CASSQDWKNGYTF,TGCGCCAGCAGCCAAGATTGGAAGAATGGCTACACCTTC
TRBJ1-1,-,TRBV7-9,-,CASSLAGTLNTEAFF,TGTGCCAGCAGCTTAGCCGGGACACTGAACACTGAAGCTTTCTTT
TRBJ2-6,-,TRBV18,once,CASSPLSSWAQGSGANVLTF,TGTGCCAGCTCACCATTAAGTAGCTGGGCACAAGGCTCTGGGGCCAACGTCCTGACTTTC
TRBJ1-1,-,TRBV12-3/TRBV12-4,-,CASSSRGEAEAFF,TGTGCCAGCAGTTCGCGGGGTGAGGCTGAAGCTTTCTTT
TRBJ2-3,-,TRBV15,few,CATSRDSRVIDTQYF,TGTGCCACCAGCAGAGATTCGCGGGTAATAGATACGCAGTATTTT
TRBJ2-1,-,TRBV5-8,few,CASSLAGGARSYNEQFF,TGTGCCAGCAGCTTGGCCGGCGGGGCCCGCTCCTACAATGAGCAGTTCTTC
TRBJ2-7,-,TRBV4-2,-,CASSSLLTYEQYF,TGTGCCAGCAGCTCTCTGTTAACCTACGAGCAGTACTTC
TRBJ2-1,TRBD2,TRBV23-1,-,CASSRLAESSYNEQFF,TGCGCCAGCAGTCGACTAGCGGAGAGCTCCTACAATGAGCAGTTCTTC
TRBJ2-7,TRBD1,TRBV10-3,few,CAISGTGHYEQYF,TGTGCCATCAGTGGGACAGGCCATTATGAGCAGTACTTC